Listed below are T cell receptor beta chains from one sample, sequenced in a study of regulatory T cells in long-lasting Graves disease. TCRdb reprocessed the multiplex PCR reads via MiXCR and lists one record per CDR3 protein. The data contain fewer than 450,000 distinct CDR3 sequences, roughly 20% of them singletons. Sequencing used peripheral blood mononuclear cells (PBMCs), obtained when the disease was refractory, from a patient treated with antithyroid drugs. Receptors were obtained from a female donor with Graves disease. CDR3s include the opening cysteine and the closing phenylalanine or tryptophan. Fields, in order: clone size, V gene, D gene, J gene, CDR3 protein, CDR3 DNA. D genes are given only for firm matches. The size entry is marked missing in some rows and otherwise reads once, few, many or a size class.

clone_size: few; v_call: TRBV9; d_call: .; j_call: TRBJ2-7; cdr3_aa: CASSVDTGKREQYF; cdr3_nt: TGTGCCAGCAGCGTAGACACAGGGAAGAGGGAGCAGTACTTC
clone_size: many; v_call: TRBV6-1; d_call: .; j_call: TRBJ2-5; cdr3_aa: CASTKGGTQYF; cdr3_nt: TGTGCCAGCACAAAAGGGGGAACCCAGTACTTC
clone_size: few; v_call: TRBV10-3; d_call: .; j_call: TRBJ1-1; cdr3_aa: CAISSNTEAFF; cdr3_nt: TGTGCCATCAGTAGTAACACTGAAGCTTTCTTT
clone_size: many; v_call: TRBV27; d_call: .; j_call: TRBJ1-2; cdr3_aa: CASSLSIQTYGYTF; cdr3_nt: TGTGCCAGCAGTTTATCGATTCAGACCTATGGCTACACCTTC
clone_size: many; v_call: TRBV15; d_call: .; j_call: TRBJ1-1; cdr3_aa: CATSNGVNTEAFF; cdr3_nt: TGTGCCACCAGCAACGGGGTGAACACTGAAGCTTTCTTT
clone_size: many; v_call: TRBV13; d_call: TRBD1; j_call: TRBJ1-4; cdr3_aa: CASSLTRGREKLFF; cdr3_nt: TGTGCCAGCAGCTTGACGAGGGGGCGCGAAAAACTGTTTTTT
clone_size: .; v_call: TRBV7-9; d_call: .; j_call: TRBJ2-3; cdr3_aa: CASSLAHNTDTQYF; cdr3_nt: TGTGCCAGCAGCTTAGCGCACAACACAGATACGCAGTATTTT
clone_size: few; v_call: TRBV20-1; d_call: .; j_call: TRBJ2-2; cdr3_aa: CSASRVTRGHRLNTGELFF; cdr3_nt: TGCAGTGCTAGTCGAGTGACCCGGGGACATCGTTTAAACACCGGGGAGCTGTTTTTT
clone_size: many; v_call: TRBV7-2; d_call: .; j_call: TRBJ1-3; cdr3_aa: CASSPRGRPSGNTIYF; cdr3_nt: TGTGCCAGCAGCCCTAGGGGACGACCCTCTGGAAACACCATATATTTT
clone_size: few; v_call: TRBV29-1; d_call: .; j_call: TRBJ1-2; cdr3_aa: CSVERASPGVGYGYTF; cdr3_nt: TGCAGCGTTGAAAGGGCTTCACCTGGTGTGGGCTATGGCTACACCTTC
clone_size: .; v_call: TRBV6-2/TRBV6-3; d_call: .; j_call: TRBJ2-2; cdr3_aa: CASSYGHTGELFF; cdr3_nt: TGTGCCAGCAGTTACGGACACACCGGGGAGCTGTTTTTT
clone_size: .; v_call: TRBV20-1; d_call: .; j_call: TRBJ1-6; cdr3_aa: CSASQGFDSPLHF; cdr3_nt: TGCAGTGCTAGCCAAGGTTTTGATTCACCCCTCCACTTT
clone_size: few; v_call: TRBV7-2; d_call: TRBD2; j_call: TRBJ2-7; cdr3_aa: CASSFSRLAGAYEQYF; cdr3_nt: TGTGCCAGCAGCTTTTCCCGACTAGCCGGGGCCTACGAGCAGTACTTC
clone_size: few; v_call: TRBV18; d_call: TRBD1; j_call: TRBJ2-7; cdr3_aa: CASSPTGDHEQYF; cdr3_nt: TGTGCCAGCTCACCGACAGGGGACCACGAGCAGTACTTC
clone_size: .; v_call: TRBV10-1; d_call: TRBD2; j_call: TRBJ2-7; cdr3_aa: CASSESGRQSYEQYF; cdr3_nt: TGCGCCAGCAGTGAGAGCGGGAGACAATCCTACGAGCAGTACTTC
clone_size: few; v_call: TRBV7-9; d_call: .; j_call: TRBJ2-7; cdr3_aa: CASSPPTGRSGEQYF; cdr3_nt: TGTGCCAGCAGCCCGCCAACAGGGAGGTCGGGCGAGCAGTACTTC